The sequence of this T cell receptor beta chain was determined in a study of T cell changes during pregnancy in multiple sclerosis (dated by TCRdb to about 2019). As for the study more broadly: The study looked at changes in the T cell repertoire across pregnancy in women with multiple sclerosis.

Taken from the germline V gene, the CDR1 and CDR2 loops are SGDLS and YYNGEE. From its cysteine to its phenylalanine, the CDR3 spans 14 amino acids. Only CDR3 DNA is held: 42 bases, read in frame from base 1. Trimming removed 4 bases from V and 3 bases from J; the gene matches leave 3 bases unexplained. In its sample, this clone was seen once. Its recognized antigen is unknown. No base qualities exist here, and no much larger clone lies one base off it. The library was built by means of the immunoSEQ multiplex PCR assay. The source is immuneACCESS, and TCRdb retained only in-frame sequences with V and J called. Part of the clones is not carried over; for the studies checked, unresolved V genes explain less than half of this, and the remainder is unexplained. The sample yields under 85,000 clones; 85% to 95% were counted once. 0.45% to 0.55% of the sample goes to the ten largest clones.

This TCR derives from a female donor with multiple sclerosis, enrolled in a pregnancy study. The chain employs TRBV9 and TRBJ2-7; 11 central nucleotides agree with TRBD2. The specimen comprised CD4+ T cells from peripheral blood mononuclear cells, sampled in the second trimester of pregnancy. The CDR3 protein: CASSPGLAVYEQYF. The bases are TGTGCCAGCAGCCCGGGACTAGCGGTCTACGAGCAGTACTTC. With the portions outside the CDR3 filled from the reference TRBV9 and TRBJ2-7 genes, the complete variable region becomes DSGVTQTPKHLITATGQRVTLRCSPRSGDLSVYWYQQSLDQGLQFLIQYYNGEERAKGNILERFSAQQFPDLHSELNLSSLELGDSALYFCASSPGLAVYEQYFGPGTRLTVT.